These 15 T cell receptor beta chains originate from one sample sequenced in a study of early T cells in non-severe SARS-CoV-2 infection (dated by TCRdb to the early 2020s). Libraries were prepared through 5' RACE. The sequencer listed for this sample is NextSeq 500. Using fastp trimming at Q25 and MiXCR clonotype assembly, TCRdb reanalyzed the public sequencing data and kept in-frame beta chains. Rows with one shared CDR3 protein collapse into an entry with the most common genes and DNA. The sample table shows 60,000 to 90,000 distinct CDR3 sequences, and 15% to 20% are seen once. Of the sample, approximately 2.6% is held by the ten largest clones. The sequencing input was whole blood. The receptors were sampled from an adult who was a healthcare worker with PCR-confirmed SARS-CoV-2 infection or an uninfected control (not recorded which).

This chain links TRBV29-1 with TRBJ2-1, with 16 bases fitting TRBD2. CDR3 length: 19 amino acids. V lost 1 base, J lost 2 bases, and 8 bases stayed unmatched. Germline V CDR1 and CDR2: SQVTM, ANQGSEA. CDR3: CSVEAPGLAGGTTYNEQFF. In nucleotides, the CDR3 is TGCAGCGTTGAAGCCCCGGGACTAGCGGGAGGGACCACCTACAATGAGCAGTTCTTC.

This clonotype was seen more than once but under ten times. This chain joins TRBV20-1 and TRBJ1-1; perhaps TRBD1 as D (6 bases). Germline-derived CDR1 and CDR2 are DFQATT and SNEGSKA (reference sequence). Trimming left V 4 bases short and J 1 base short, with 10 bases between. CDR3 length: 13 residues. The CDR3 coding sequence is TGCAGTGCTAAACAGGGAGGGAACACTGAAGCTTTCTTT. Translation: CSAKQGGNTEAFF.

This clonotype was picked up many times. This chain joins TRBV7-2 and TRBJ1-6; 7 bases agree with TRBD1. The CDR3 loop spans 15 amino acids. V gave up 2 bases and J gave up 5 bases; unmatched junction bases: 3. CDR1 SGHTA and CDR2 FQGNSA come from the germline V gene. The CDR3 reads CASSLFRGDNSPLHF. The CDR3 DNA reads as TGTGCCAGCAGCTTATTCAGGGGGGATAATTCACCCCTCCACTTT.

The table lists this clonotype with a few counts. The gene calls are TRBV6-5 and TRBJ1-6; no definite D call. Between the trimmed V and J ends, which lost 0 bases and 12 bases, there was a span of 12 bases. The length of the CDR3 is 14 residues. Germline CDR1 reads MNHEY; CDR2 reads SVGAGI. The CDR3 nucleotides read TGTGCCAGCAGTTACTCGGGAGCCATCCAACCCCTCCACTTT. Amino acid sequence: CASSYSGAIQPLHF.

V usage is TRBV18 and J usage is TRBJ1-3, with 10 bases identical to TRBD1. V gave up 6 bases and J gave up 2 bases; unmatched junction bases: 4. The germline V gene encodes CDR1 KGHSH and CDR2 LQKENI. The CDR3 runs 15 residues. CDR3: CASSPDRGPGNTIYF. The CDR3 DNA sequence: TGTGCCAGCTCCCCTGACAGGGGGCCTGGAAACACCATATATTTT.

This clonotype was seen a handful of times. The chain links TRBV7-9 to TRBJ2-5; 10 nucleotides align to TRBD2. The ends lost 5 bases at V and 4 bases at J; junction bases unmatched: 7. The CDR3 loop spans 15 amino acids. Germline-derived CDR1 and CDR2 are SEHNR and FQNEAQ (reference sequence). The CDR3: CASSESGRALETQYF. CDR3 nucleotides: TGTGCCAGCAGCGAGAGCGGGAGGGCCTTAGAGACCCAGTACTTC.

This chain links TRBV12-3 or TRBV12-4 with TRBJ2-1; D is undetermined. The CDR3 extends over 14 amino acids. Trimming cost V 1 base and J 7 bases, with 11 bases left between them. This chain's CDR3 is CASSLGTEENEQFF. CDR3 DNA: TGTGCCAGCAGTTTAGGTACTGAAGAGAATGAGCAGTTCTTC.

This clonotype was seen only a few times. The DNA for the CDR3 is TGTGCCATCAGTGAAAGGGGGACTAGCGGGGTTTTCGAGCAGTACTTC. Amino acids: CAISERGTSGVFEQYF. The chain employs TRBV10-3 and TRBJ2-7, with 13 bases aligning to TRBD2. With V trimmed by 3 bases and J by 6 bases, 8 bases remained unmatched. This CDR3 is built from 16 residues. Germline CDR1 is ENHRY and CDR2 is SYGVKD.

The chain combines TRBV29-1 with TRBJ2-2; TRBD2 matches 9 bases. V gave up 4 bases and J gave up 4 bases; unmatched junction bases: 10. CDR3 length: 16 amino acids. Germline CDR1 and CDR2: SQVTM and ANQGSEA. The CDR3 loop is CSVVGVAGAGTGELFF. In DNA, the CDR3 is TGCAGCGTTGTGGGGGTAGCGGGAGCGGGCACCGGGGAGCTGTTTTTT.

This clonotype was detected ten times or more. V gene TRBV13 combines with J gene TRBJ1-1; TRBD1 is a possible D gene (5 bases). The CDR3 covers 15 residues. From germline, CDR1 is PRHDT and CDR2 FYEKMQ (reference sequence). Trimming removed 4 bases from V and 0 bases from J, with 12 bases in between. As DNA, the CDR3 is TGTGCCAGCAGCTCCCCGGAGGGGATGAACACTGAAGCTTTCTTT. Translation: CASSSPEGMNTEAFF.

This clonotype was detected a few times. This sequence joins TRBV11-2 and TRBJ2-7, with D perhaps matching TRBD2 (6 bases). Per germline, CDR1 SGHAT and CDR2 FQNNGV. Trimming pared 5 bases from V and 1 base from J, leaving 12 bases between. The CDR3 totals 14 residues. The CDR3 is CASSIPGLSYEQYF. Here the CDR3 DNA reads TGTGCCAGCAGCATTCCGGGACTTTCCTACGAGCAGTACTTC.

Ten or more counts support this clonotype. This chain uses TRBV7-9 with TRBJ2-3, with a weak D call TRBD2 (5 bases). With 5 bases removed from V and 4 bases from J, the gap between germline ends came to 13 bases. CDR1 is SEHNR and CDR2 is FQNEAQ in the germline V gene (reference sequence). The CDR3 has 14 amino acids. The CDR3 sequence is CASSLQLGADTQYF. The CDR3 DNA follows: TGTGCCAGCAGCCTCCAACTAGGAGCAGATACGCAGTATTTT.

The chain is built from TRBV2 and TRBJ2-1; 9 nucleotides agree with TRBD1. This CDR3 is built from 17 residues. The V segment lost 11 bases and the J segment 6 bases; nucleotides outside the gene matches: 20. CDR1 and CDR2 (germline): SNHLY, FYNNEI. The CDR3 spells CAWLAPRRQGGGNEQFF. DNA of the CDR3: TGTGCCTGGCTGGCGCCCCGAAGACAGGGGGGAGGCAATGAGCAGTTCTTC.

The gene calls are TRBV12-3 or TRBV12-4 and TRBJ1-1; the D gene is possibly TRBD1 (6 bases). The germline V and J ends were trimmed by 5 bases and 1 base, with 11 bases remaining between them. The CDR3 extends over 14 amino acids. The CDR3 here is CASSPQGQNTEAFF. As DNA, the CDR3 is TGTGCCAGCAGTCCCCAGGGGCAGAACACTGAAGCTTTCTTT.

The chain joins TRBV18 to TRBJ2-1, with TRBD1 matching over 8 bases. The ends lost 3 bases at V and 7 bases at J; junction bases unmatched: 5. This CDR3 has 14 amino acids. CDR1 is KGHSH, CDR2 LQKENI, per germline. This CDR3 is CASSPGTGANEQFF. The CDR3 DNA reads as TGTGCCAGCTCACCCGGGACAGGTGCGAATGAGCAGTTCTTC. The complete variable domain, with remaining parts taken from reference TRBV18 and TRBJ2-1, reads NAGVMQNPRHLVRRRGQEARLRCSPMKGHSHVYWYRQLPEEGLKFMVYLQKENIIDESGMPKERFSAEFPKEGPSILRIQQVVRGDSAAYFCASSPGTGANEQFFGPGTRLTVL.